This TCR beta chain is from a study of blood T cells in healthy people across ages. Germline CDR1 reads LGHNA; CDR2 reads YNFKEQ. Trimming left V 1 base short and J 4 bases short, with 16 bases between. The CDR3 contains 16 residues. Collection of 8.5 to 10 milliliters of peripheral blood was performed for each donor. Then a second PCR, running roughly 7 to 11 cycles, was carried out with a sample-barcoded 5' primer and a J-beta primer mix. A template-switch adaptor that had 12 random nucleotides put a tag on each cDNA molecule. TCRdb processed the 5' RACE reads anew with MiXCR; each CDR3 protein has one entry. The sample holds 730,000 or so distinct CDR3 sequences; roughly 41% are singletons and the top ten take approximately 29%.

This clonotype was obtained from an elderly man in good health. The sequenced sample was blood. The chain combines TRBV4-2 with TRBJ1-2, with D perhaps TRBD1 (5 bases). In nucleotides, the CDR3 is TGTGCCAGCAGCCAAGTAACGGGACGGAGTTTCTATGGCTACACCTTC. It codes for CASSQVTGRSFYGYTF.